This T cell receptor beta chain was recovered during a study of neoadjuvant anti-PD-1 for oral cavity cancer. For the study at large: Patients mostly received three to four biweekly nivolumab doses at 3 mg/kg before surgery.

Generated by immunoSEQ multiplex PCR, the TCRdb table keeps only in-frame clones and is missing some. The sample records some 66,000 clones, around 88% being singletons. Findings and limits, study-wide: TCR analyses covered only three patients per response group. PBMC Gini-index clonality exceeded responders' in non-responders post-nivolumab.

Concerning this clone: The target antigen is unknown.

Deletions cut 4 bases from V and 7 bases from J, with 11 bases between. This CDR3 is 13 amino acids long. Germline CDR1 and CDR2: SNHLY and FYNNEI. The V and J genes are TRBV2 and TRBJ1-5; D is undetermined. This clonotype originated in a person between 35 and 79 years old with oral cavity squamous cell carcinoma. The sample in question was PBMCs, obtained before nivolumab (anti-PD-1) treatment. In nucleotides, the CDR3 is TGTGCCAGCAGTGGCCGGCGCTACCAGCCCCAGCATTTT. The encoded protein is CASSGRRYQPQHF. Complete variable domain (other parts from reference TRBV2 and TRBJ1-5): EPEVTQTPSHQVTQMGQEVILRCVPISNHLYFYWYRQILGQKVEFLVSFYNNEISEKSEIFDDQFSVERPDGSNFTLKIRSTKLEDSAMYFCASSGRRYQPQHFGDGTRLSIL.